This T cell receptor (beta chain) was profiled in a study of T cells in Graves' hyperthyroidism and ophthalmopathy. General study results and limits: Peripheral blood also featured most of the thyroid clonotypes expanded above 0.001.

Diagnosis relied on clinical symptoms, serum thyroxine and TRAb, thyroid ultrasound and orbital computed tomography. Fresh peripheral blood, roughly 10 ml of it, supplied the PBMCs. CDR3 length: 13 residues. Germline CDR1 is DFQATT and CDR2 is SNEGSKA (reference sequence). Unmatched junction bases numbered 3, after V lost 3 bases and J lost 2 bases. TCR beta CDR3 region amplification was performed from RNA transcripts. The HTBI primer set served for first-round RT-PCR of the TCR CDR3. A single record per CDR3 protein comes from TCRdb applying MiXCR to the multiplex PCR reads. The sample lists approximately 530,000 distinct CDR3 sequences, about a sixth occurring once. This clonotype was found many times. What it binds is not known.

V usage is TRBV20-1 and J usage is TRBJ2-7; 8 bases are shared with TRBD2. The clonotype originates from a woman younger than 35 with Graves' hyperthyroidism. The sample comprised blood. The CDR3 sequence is CSASPGRAYEQYF. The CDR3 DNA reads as TGCAGTGCTAGTCCCGGGAGGGCCTACGAGCAGTACTTC.